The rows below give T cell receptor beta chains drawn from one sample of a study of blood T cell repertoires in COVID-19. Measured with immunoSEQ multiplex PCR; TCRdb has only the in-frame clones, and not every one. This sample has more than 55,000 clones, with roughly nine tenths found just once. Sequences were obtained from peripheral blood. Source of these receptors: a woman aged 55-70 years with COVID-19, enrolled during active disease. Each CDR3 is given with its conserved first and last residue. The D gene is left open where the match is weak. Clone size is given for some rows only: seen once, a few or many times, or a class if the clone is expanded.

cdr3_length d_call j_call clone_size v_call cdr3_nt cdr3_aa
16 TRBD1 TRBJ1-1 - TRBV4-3 TGCGCCAGCAGCCACGGACAGGGGCTCATGAACACTGAAGCTTTCTTT CASSHGQGLMNTEAFF
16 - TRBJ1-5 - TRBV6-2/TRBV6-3 TGTGCCAGCAGTTACTCTGGCAGGGCTCCCAATCAGCCCCAGCATTTT CASSYSGRAPNQPQHF
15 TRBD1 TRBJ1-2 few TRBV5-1 TGCGCCAGCAGCTCAGGACAGGGGGCGGCCTATGGCTACACCTTC CASSSGQGAAYGYTF
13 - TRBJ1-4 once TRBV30 TGTGCCTGGAGTGAGAGGGTGAATGAAAAACTGTTTTTT CAWSERVNEKLFF
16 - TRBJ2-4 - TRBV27 TGTGCCAGCAGTTTATCAGGGGTTCTAGCCAAAAACATTCAGTACTTC CASSLSGVLAKNIQYF
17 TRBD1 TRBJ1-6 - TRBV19 TGTGCCAGTAGAGGGGCGGACAGGAGCTCCTATAATTCACCCCTCCACTTT CASRGADRSSYNSPLHF
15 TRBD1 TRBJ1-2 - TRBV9 TGTGCCAGCAGCCCAACAGGGGTTCGTAACTATGGCTACACCTTC CASSPTGVRNYGYTF
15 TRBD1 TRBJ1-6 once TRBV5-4 TGTGCCAGCAGCTTGCGAACAGGGGTTAATTCACCCCTCCACTTT CASSLRTGVNSPLHF
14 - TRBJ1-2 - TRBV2 TGTGCCAGCAGTGCGTCGACAGGCGAGACGCGCTACACCTTC CASSASTGETRYTF
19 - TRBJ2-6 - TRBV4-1 TGCGCCAGCAGCCAAGAGTCGGCAGGTGCATTCTCTGGGGCCAACGTCCTGACTTTC CASSQESAGAFSGANVLTF
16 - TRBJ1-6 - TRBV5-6 TGTGCCAGCAGCCGTGCAACGGACAGAGCTAATTCACCCCTCCACTTT CASSRATDRANSPLHF
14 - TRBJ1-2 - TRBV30 TGTGCCTGGTTAGGACGGCGGGGTATTTATGGCTACACCTTC CAWLGRRGIYGYTF
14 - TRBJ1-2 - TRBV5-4 TGTGCCAGCAGCTTTGGCAGTTCTAACTATGGCTACACCTTC CASSFGSSNYGYTF
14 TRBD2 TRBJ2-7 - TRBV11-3 TGTGCCAGCAGCTTAAGCGGGAGTTCCTACGAGCAGTACTTC CASSLSGSSYEQYF
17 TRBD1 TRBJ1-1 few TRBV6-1 TGTGCCAGCAGTGAACCCGGACAGGGCGGTGTGGGCGCTGAAGCTTTCTTT CASSEPGQGGVGAEAFF
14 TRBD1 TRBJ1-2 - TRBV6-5 TGTGCCAGCAGTTATCTGGCAGGGGGACGGGGCTACACCTTC CASSYLAGGRGYTF
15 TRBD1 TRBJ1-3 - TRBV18 TGTGCCAGCTCACCGGACAGGGTGTCTGGAAACACCATATATTTT CASSPDRVSGNTIYF
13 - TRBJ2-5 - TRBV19 TGTGCCAGTAGTTGGGCGGGGAGAGAGACCCAGTACTTC CASSWAGRETQYF
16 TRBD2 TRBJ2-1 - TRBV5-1 TGCGCCAGCAGGTATTTAGCGGGAGCCTCAAACAATGAGCAGTTCTTC CASRYLAGASNNEQFF
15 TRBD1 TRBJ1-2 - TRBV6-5 TGTGCCAGCACCGAAAGGGGACAGGGGATGAATGGCTACACCTTC CASTERGQGMNGYTF
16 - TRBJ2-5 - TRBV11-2 TGTGCCAGCAGCCTAGGACCGGCAGGGCCCCAAGAGACCCAGTACTTC CASSLGPAGPQETQYF
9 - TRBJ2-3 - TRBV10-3 TGTGCCATGCATACGGGGCAGTATTTT CAMHTGQYF
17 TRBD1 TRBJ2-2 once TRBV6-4 TGTGCCAGCAGTGCCCTCCCCCGGGACAGGGGCACCGGGGAGCTGTTTTTT CASSALPRDRGTGELFF
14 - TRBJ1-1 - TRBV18 TGTGCCAGCTCACCAGGAGGCATGAACACTGAAGCTTTCTTT CASSPGGMNTEAFF
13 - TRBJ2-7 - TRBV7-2 TGTGCCAGCAGCTTAGAAACCTTTAGAGCCCAGTACTTC CASSLETFRAQYF
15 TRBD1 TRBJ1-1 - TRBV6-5 TGTGCCAGCAGTTCCGACAGGGGCGCGGACACTGAAGCTTTCTTT CASSSDRGADTEAFF
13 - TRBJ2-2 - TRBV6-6 TGTGCCAGCAGTTACCTGTACACCGGGGAGCTGTTTTTT CASSYLYTGELFF
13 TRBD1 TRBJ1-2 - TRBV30 TGTGCCTGGAGTGTGAGGGGGCCCTATGGCTACACCTTC CAWSVRGPYGYTF
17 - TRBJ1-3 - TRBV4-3 TGCGCCAGCAGCCACGGGGAAGGGGCGGGAGCTGGAAACACCATATATTTT CASSHGEGAGAGNTIYF